The 15 T cell receptor beta chains given below trace back to one sample, sequenced in a study of blood T cells in healthy people across ages. Then a second PCR, running about 6 to 11 cycles, was carried out with a sample-barcoded 5' primer and a J-beta primer mix. TCRdb ran MiXCR on the 5' RACE reads and lists one entry per CDR3 protein. The sample has approximately 800,000 distinct CDR3 sequences, under 30% seen once; the top ten hold around 3%. This sample was also put to use in a study of T cells of mothers and their children.

The sample was blood. The receptors originated from a boy younger than 18 in good health.

This clonotype was counted between two and nine times. The chain links TRBV20-1 to TRBJ2-5, with D hard to call. The J call is doubtful: the DNA matches TRBJ2-1 better. CDR3 length: 13 amino acids. The germline gives CDR1 DFQATT, CDR2 SNEGSKA (reference sequence). The DNA of the CDR3 is TGCAGTGCCTTTGATGTCCCCACCTATGAGCAGTTCTTC. It codes for CSAFDVPTYEQFF.

The CDR3 loop is CASSNGRGQGALNTEAFF. CDR3 nucleotides: TGTGCCAGCAGCAACGGACGGGGACAGGGGGCCCTGAACACTGAAGCTTTCTTT. The chain has TRBV7-8 and TRBJ1-1, with 12 bases matching TRBD1. V lost 5 bases and J lost 0; bases outside the gene matches: 10. Germline CDR1 is SGHVS and CDR2 is FQNEAQ. The CDR3 totals 18 residues.

V and J are TRBV20-1 and TRBJ1-1, with D uncertain. Trimming removed 0 bases from V and 4 bases from J, with 12 bases in between. Germline V gene lookup returns CDR1 DFQATT and CDR2 SNEGSKA (reference sequence). The CDR3 covers 14 residues. The CDR3 nucleotides read TGCAGTGCTAGAGATATGCGGGTAGTCACTGAAGCTTTCTTT. As protein: CSARDMRVVTEAFF.

The CDR3 loop is CASSPGHPFTGELFF. Written as DNA, the CDR3 is TGTGCCAGCAGCCCCGGGCACCCTTTCACCGGGGAGCTGTTTTTT. V gene TRBV11-3 combines with J gene TRBJ2-2, with D uncertain. Germline V gene data show CDR1 as SGHNT and CDR2 as YENEEA. The V gene lost 5 bases and the J gene lost 4 bases, with 14 bases spanning the gap. CDR3 length equals 15 residues.

This clonotype was detected a few times. The chain is built from TRBV25-1 and TRBJ2-7; 8 bases fit TRBD1. Germline V gene sequence: CDR1 MGHDK, CDR2 SYGVNS. J gave up 2 bases and V 6 bases, and 3 bases lay outside the gene matches. The CDR3 covers 13 residues. CDR3 DNA sequence: TGTGCCAGCAGAAAGACAGGGGCCTACGAGCAGTACTTC. Encoded protein: CASRKTGAYEQYF.

Details on this clonotype: Sequence at one end of the junction differs from germline and may be a read error. Here the CDR3 DNA reads TGTGCCAGCAGCGCCGGAGGAGTCACCCTCTTC. Protein: CASSAGGVTLF. The chain uses TRBV7-9 and TRBJ2-5; weak D call: TRBD2 (5 bases). The CDR3 is 11 residues long. Germline CDR1 reads SEHNR; CDR2 reads FQNEAQ (reference sequence).

CDR3 sequence reads: CAWSAGGQTQYF. The CDR3 DNA sequence: TGTGCCTGGAGTGCGGGGGGGCAGACCCAGTACTTC. The V gene is TRBV30, the J gene TRBJ2-5; 8 nucleotides align to TRBD2. Unmatched junction bases numbered 1, after V lost 1 base and J lost 6 bases. Looked up from germline, CDR1 is GTSNPN and CDR2 is SVGIG (reference sequence). The CDR3 has 12 residues.

This chain links TRBV12-3 or TRBV12-4 with TRBJ1-2; the match to TRBD1 covers 7 bases. The CDR3 consists of 14 residues. After removal of 5 bases from V and 7 bases from J, the junction contained 10 bases not matched to a gene. The CDR3 loop reads CASSQHQQGPGYTF. CDR3 in DNA: TGTGCCAGCAGTCAACATCAACAGGGGCCTGGCTACACCTTC.

The rearrangement links TRBV13 to TRBJ1-1; D call uncertain. Trimming left V 0 bases short and J 1 base short, with 6 bases between. CDR3 length equals 14 residues. Germline V gene sequence: CDR1 PRHDT, CDR2 FYEKMQ (reference sequence). CDR3 protein: CASSLGHKNTEAFF. CDR3 coding DNA: TGTGCCAGCAGCTTAGGACATAAGAACACTGAAGCTTTCTTT.

This clonotype was observed a few times. This chain joins TRBV12-3 or TRBV12-4 and TRBJ1-1; the match to TRBD1 covers 8 bases. CDR3 length: 14 residues. The ends lost 2 bases at V and 6 bases at J; junction bases unmatched: 5. The DNA for the CDR3 is TGTGCCAGCAGTTTACAGGGGGCTGGGGCTGAAGCTTTCTTT. It codes for CASSLQGAGAEAFF.

This clonotype was seen only once. The gene calls are TRBV7-9 and TRBJ1-3, with D possibly being TRBD1 (6 bases). Between the trimmed V and J ends, which lost 6 bases and 2 bases, there was a span of 14 bases. CDR1 is SEHNR and CDR2 is FQNEAQ in the germline V gene (reference sequence). This CDR3 contains 15 residues. The CDR3 loop reads CASSFQGTAGNTIYF. In nucleotides, the CDR3 is TGTGCCAGCAGTTTTCAGGGGACCGCTGGAAACACCATATATTTT.

This clonotype was counted only a few times. This rearrangement joins TRBV5-1 to TRBJ2-3; D may be TRBD2 (7 bases). Germline CDR1 SGHRS, CDR2 YFSETQ. CDR3 length: 15 residues. V shed 4 bases and J shed 3 bases, with 15 bases lying between them. This CDR3 reads CASSMRGHPTDTQYF. In nucleotides, the CDR3 is TGCGCCAGCAGCATGCGGGGGCACCCAACAGATACGCAGTATTTT.

The CDR3 sequence: CASSLMLSSGLFKETQYF. The CDR3, as DNA: TGTGCCAGCAGCTTAATGTTGTCTAGCGGTTTATTCAAAGAGACCCAGTACTTC. The J gene is TRBJ2-5, the V gene TRBV7-9, with TRBD2 matching 7 bases. The trim removed 2 bases at V and 3 bases at J, leaving 15 bases unmatched. This CDR3 is 18 amino acids long. Germline loops: CDR1 SEHNR, CDR2 FQNEAQ (reference sequence). The complete variable domain, with remaining parts taken from reference TRBV7-9 and TRBJ2-5, reads DTGVSQNPRHKITKRGQNVTFRCDPISEHNRLYWYRQTLGQGPEFLTYFQNEAQLEKSRLLSDRFSAERPKGSFSTLEIQRTEQGDSAMYLCASSLMLSSGLFKETQYFGPGTRLLVL.

The J gene is TRBJ2-7, the V gene TRBV27, with 9 positions matching TRBD1. Looked up from germline, CDR1 is MNHEY and CDR2 is SMNVEV (reference sequence). The trim removed 8 bases at V and 5 bases at J, leaving 13 bases unmatched. This CDR3 is 15 amino acids long. This chain's CDR3 is CASGRRGQGWNEQYF. In nucleotides, the CDR3 is TGTGCCAGCGGGCGACGAGGACAGGGGTGGAACGAGCAGTACTTC.

A few counts support this clonotype. The J gene is TRBJ1-2, the V gene TRBV20-1, with a weak D call TRBD1 (6 bases). Germline V gene lookup returns CDR1 DFQATT and CDR2 SNEGSKA (reference sequence). This CDR3 is 13 amino acids long. V was cut by 3 bases and J by 8 bases, with 16 bases left in between. The DNA of the CDR3 is TGCAGTGCTAGTTTGAACAGGGCTTGGGGCTACACCTTC. As protein: CSASLNRAWGYTF.